Presented here are 5 T cell receptor delta chains from one specimen sequenced in a study of gamma-delta chains in newborns, infants, children. TCRdb called clones from the reads again using CATT. The sample contains about 1,500 delta-chain clones, under 45% of which appear only once. Sequences were obtained from blood. These receptors were obtained from a child who had a fever.

Remarks on this clone: This may come from a read error, since a much larger clone is one base off. The chain links TRDV2 to TRDJ1, with no clear D. The germline V gene encodes CDR1 GEAIGNYY and CDR2 EKD. The CDR3 runs to 14 residues. CDR3 sequence: CARDRVGATDKLIF. The CDR3 nucleotides read TGTGCCCGTGACAGGGTGGGAGCCACCGATAAACTCATCTTT.

For this clone: Since a much larger clone is just one base distant, this may be a read error. The chain is built from TRDV2 and TRDJ1, with 12 nucleotides matching TRDD3. The CDR3 runs 19 residues. Per the germline V gene, CDR1 is GEAIGNYY and CDR2 is EKD. V shed 1 base and J 0 bases; nucleotides not matched to a gene: 11. The CDR3 spells CACDTIVLGDTRNTDKLIF. The DNA for the CDR3 is TGTGCCTGTGACACAATCGTACTGGGGGATACTCGTAACACCGATAAACTCATCTTT.

A word on this clone: A read error may explain this, as a much larger clone is one base away. The chain joins TRDV2 to TRDJ1; possibly TRDD3 for D (5 bases). The germline CDR1 and CDR2 sequences are GEAIGNYY and EKD. The CDR3 totals 15 residues. Trimming left V 2 bases short and J 7 bases short, with 19 bases between. The CDR3: CACDNTGAPESKLIF. As DNA, the CDR3 is TGTGCCTGTGACAACACGGGGGCCCCTGAGAGTAAACTCATCTTT.

This clone was detected a few times. A much larger clone differs from this one at a single base, so this may be a read error. This chain connects TRDV1 to TRDJ1; the match to TRDD3 covers 11 bases. The V gene's germline CDR1 is TSWWSYY and CDR2 QGS. The CDR3 runs to 22 residues. Losses at the gene ends were 3 bases for V and 6 bases for J; bases not matched to a gene: 27. CDR3 coding DNA: TGTGCTCTTGGGGAGGGCCTTCCGCTCCTCAGGCTGGGGGATACTTGGACCAATAAACTCATCTTT. It encodes CALGEGLPLLRLGDTWTNKLIF.

Within the sample, this clone is large. The same CDR3 also results from other DNA sequences found in this sample. V gene TRDV2 combines with J gene TRDJ1; 11 positions agree with TRDD3. Germline trimming cut 5 bases from V and 4 bases from J; bases unmatched to any gene: 8. This CDR3 is built from 15 residues. Germline V gives CDR1 GEAIGNYY, CDR2 EKD. This chain's CDR3 is CACASLGDTRDKLIF. The CDR3 region has the DNA TGTGCCTGTGCGTCGCTGGGGGATACTCGCGATAAACTCATCTTT.